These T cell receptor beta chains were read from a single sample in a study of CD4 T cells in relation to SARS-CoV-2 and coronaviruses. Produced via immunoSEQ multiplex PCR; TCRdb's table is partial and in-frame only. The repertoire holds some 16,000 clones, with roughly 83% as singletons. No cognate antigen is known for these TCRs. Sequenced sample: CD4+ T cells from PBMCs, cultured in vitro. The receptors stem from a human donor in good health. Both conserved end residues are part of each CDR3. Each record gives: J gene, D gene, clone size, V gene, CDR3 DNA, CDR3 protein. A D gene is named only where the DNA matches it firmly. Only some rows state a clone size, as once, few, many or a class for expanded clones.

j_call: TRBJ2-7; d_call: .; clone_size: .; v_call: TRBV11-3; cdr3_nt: TGTGCCAGCAGCTTAGACGGCGAGCAGTACTTC; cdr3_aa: CASSLDGEQYF
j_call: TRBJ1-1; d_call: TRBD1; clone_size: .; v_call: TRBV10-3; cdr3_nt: TGTGCCATCAGCCAAGGACAGGGGGAAACTGAAGCTTTCTTT; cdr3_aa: CAISQGQGETEAFF
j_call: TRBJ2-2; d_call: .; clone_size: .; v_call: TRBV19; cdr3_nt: TGTGCCAGTAGTGAGCTAGCGAAGACCGGGGAGCTGTTTTTT; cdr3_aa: CASSELAKTGELFF
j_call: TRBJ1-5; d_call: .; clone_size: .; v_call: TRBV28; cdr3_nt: TGTGCCAGCAGTTTGGGGTCGGCTACACCTAATCAGCCCCAGCATTTT; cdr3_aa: CASSLGSATPNQPQHF
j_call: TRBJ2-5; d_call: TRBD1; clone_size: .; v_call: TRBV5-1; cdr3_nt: TGCGCCAGCAGGGACAGGGGCCAAGAGACCCAGTACTTC; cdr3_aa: CASRDRGQETQYF
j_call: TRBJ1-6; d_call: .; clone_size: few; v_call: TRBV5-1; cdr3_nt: TGCGCCAGCAGCTTAGAGGGTTGGGGATCACCCCTCCACTTT; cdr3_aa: CASSLEGWGSPLHF
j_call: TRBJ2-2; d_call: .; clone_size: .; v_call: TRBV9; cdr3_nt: TGTGCCAGCAGCGTTAGGACGTACACCGGGGAGCTGTTTTTT; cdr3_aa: CASSVRTYTGELFF
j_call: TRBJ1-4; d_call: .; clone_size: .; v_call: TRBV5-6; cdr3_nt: TGTGCCAGCAGCTGGGGGATTAATGAAAAACTGTTTTTT; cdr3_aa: CASSWGINEKLFF
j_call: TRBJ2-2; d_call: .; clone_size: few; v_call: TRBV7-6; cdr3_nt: TGTGCCAGCAGCATACCTTGGGGGGCCGGCGGGGAGCTGTTTTTT; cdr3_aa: CASSIPWGAGGELFF
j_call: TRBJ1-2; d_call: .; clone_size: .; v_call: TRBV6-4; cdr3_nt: TGTGCCAGCAGTGAACAGGGAGCGCGTGGCTACACCTTC; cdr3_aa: CASSEQGARGYTF
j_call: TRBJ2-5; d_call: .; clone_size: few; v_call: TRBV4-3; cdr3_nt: TGCGCCAGCAGCCAAGAGCGACGGGGACTCCTGTACTTC; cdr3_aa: CASSQERRGLLYF
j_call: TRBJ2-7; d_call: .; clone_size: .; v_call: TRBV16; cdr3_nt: TGTGCCAGCAGCCAATCCCCCACAGGGTCCTACGAGCAGTACTTC; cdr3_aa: CASSQSPTGSYEQYF
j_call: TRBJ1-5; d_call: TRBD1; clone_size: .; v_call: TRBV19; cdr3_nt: TGTGCCAGTACTAACCGGGGACAGGGGGATCAGCCCCAGCATTTT; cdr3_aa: CASTNRGQGDQPQHF
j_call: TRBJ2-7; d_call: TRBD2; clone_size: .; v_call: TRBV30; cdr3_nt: TGTGCCTGGGGACGGGGAGGGGACTCCTACGAGCAGTACTTC; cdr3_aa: CAWGRGGDSYEQYF
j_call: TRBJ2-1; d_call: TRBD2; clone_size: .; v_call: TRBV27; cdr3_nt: TGTGCCAGCGCTGGCCTAGCGGGGCTTAGCTCCTACAATGAGCAGTTCTTC; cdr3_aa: CASAGLAGLSSYNEQFF
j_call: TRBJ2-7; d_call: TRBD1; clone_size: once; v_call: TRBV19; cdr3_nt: TGTGCCAGTAGCCTGGACAGGGCCTCCTACGAGCAGTACTTC; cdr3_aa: CASSLDRASYEQYF
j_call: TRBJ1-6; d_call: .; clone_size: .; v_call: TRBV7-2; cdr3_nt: TGTGCCAGCAGCTCAGGGGTTAATTCACCCCTCCACTTT; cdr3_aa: CASSSGVNSPLHF
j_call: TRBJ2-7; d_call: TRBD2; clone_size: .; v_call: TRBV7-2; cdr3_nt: TGTGCCAGCAGCTTGACAGCGGGGGGTTCGTTGAGCTCCTACGAGCAGTACTTC; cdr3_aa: CASSLTAGGSLSSYEQYF
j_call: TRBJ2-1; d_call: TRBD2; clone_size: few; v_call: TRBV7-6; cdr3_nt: TGTGCCAGCAGCTCCGCCGGGACTAGGGCCCACAATGAGCAGTTCTTC; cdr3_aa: CASSSAGTRAHNEQFF
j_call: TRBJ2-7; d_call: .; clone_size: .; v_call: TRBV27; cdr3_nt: TGTGCCAGCCGTGCAGGATTAGGCGAGCAGTACTTC; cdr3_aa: CASRAGLGEQYF
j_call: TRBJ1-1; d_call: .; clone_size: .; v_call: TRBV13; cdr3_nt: TGTGCCAGCAGCGAACACAGGGAGACTGAAGCTTTCTTT; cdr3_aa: CASSEHRETEAFF
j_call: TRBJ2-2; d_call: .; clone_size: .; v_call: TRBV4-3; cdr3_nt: TGCGCCAGCAGCCAAGAAGCAGTAGGGGGGAACACCGGGGAGCTGTTTTTT; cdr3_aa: CASSQEAVGGNTGELFF
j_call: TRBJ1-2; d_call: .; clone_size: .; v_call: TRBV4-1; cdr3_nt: TGCGCCAGCAGCCGAGCCGGGACGACCCTCTATGGCTACACCTTC; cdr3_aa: CASSRAGTTLYGYTF
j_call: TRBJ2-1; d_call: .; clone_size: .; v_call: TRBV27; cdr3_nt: TGTGCCAGCAGTGCCTATCTAGGGGATGAGCAGTTCTTC; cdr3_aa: CASSAYLGDEQFF
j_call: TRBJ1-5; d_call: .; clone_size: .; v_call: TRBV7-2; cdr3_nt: TGTGCCAGCAGCTTAGCCACAGGACTCAATCAGCCCCAGCATTTT; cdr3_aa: CASSLATGLNQPQHF
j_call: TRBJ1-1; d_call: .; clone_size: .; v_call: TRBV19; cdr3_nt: TGTGCCAGTAGTATATCGTCCGCTCACACTGAAGCTTTCTTT; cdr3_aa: CASSISSAHTEAFF
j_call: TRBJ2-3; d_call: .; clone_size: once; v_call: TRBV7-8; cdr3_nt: TGTGCCAGCAGGGGGTATGGGTGGACCCCCACAGATACGCAGTATTTT; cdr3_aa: CASRGYGWTPTDTQYF
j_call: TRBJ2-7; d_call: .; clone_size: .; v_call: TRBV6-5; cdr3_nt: TGTGCCAGCAGATCTACCTACGAGCAGTACTTC; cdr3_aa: CASRSTYEQYF
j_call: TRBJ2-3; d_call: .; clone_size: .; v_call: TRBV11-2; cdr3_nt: TGTGCCAGCAGCCCGCCCACTAGAACAGATACGCAGTATTTT; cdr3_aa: CASSPPTRTDTQYF
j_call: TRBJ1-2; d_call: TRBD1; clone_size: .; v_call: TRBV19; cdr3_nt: TGTGCCAGTAGTATACAACAGGGGGATGCCTATGGCTACACCTTC; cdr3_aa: CASSIQQGDAYGYTF
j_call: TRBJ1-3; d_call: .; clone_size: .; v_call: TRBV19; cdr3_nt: TGTGCCAGTAGTATAGACGCTCCCAACACCATATATTTT; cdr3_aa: CASSIDAPNTIYF
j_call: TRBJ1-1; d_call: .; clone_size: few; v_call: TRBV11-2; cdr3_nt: TGTGCCAGCAGCCCTCACACAGGGCTGAACACTGAAGCTTTCTTT; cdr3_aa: CASSPHTGLNTEAFF
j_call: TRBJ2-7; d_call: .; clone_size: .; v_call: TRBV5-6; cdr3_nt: TGTGCCAGCAGCCCAACGCCCGGGGAACAATACGAGCAGTACTTC; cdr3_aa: CASSPTPGEQYEQYF
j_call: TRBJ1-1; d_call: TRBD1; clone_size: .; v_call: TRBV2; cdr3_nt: TGTGCCAGCAGTGAACTGGACAGGGCTACTGAAGCTTTCTTT; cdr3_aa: CASSELDRATEAFF
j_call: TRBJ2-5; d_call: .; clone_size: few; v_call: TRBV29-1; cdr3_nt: TGCAGCGTTGAAAGACCGGGAATGGAGACCCAGTACTTC; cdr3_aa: CSVERPGMETQYF
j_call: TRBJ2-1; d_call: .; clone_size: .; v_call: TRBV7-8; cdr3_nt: TGTGCCAGCCAAGATGGACTACCACGACTAAATGAGCAGTTCTTC; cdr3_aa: CASQDGLPRLNEQFF
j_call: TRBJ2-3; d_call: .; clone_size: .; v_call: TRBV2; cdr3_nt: TGTGCCAGCGTCGAGGGCCCAAGCACAGATACGCAGTATTTT; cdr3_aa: CASVEGPSTDTQYF
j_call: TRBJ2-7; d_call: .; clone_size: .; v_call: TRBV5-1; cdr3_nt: TGCGCCAGCAGCTTGGCAGGGGTAATCTACGAGCAGTACTTC; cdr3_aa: CASSLAGVIYEQYF
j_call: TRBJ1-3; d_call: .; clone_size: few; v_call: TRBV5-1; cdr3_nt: TGCGCCAGCAGCTTGGGAACACTTCTCGGAAACACCATATATTTT; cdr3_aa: CASSLGTLLGNTIYF
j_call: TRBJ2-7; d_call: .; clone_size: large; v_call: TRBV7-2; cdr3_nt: TGTGCCAGCAGCTTGGGGGTAGGGGACTACGAGCAGTACTTC; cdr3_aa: CASSLGVGDYEQYF
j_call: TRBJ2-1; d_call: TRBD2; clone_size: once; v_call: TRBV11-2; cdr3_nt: TGTGCCAGCAGCTTAGTCCCTAGCGGGGGGGCGCCGAGCAATGAGCAGTTCTTC; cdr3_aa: CASSLVPSGGAPSNEQFF
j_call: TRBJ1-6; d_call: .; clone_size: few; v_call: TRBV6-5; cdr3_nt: TGTGCCACCAGGGGATCCTATAATTCACCCCTCCACTTT; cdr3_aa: CATRGSYNSPLHF